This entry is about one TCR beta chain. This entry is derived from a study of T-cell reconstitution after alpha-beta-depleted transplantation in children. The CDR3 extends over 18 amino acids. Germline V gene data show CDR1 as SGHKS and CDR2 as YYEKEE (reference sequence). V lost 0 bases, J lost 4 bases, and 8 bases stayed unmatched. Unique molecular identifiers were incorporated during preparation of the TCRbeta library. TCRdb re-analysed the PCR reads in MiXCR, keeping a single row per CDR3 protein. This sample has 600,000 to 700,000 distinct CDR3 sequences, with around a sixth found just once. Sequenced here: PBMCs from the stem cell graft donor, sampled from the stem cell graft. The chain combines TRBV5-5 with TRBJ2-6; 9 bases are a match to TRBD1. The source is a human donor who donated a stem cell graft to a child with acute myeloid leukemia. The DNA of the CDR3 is TGTGCCAGCAGCTTGGTTGTGGGACAGGGAAACGGGGCCAACGTCCTGACTTTC. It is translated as CASSLVVGQGNGANVLTF.